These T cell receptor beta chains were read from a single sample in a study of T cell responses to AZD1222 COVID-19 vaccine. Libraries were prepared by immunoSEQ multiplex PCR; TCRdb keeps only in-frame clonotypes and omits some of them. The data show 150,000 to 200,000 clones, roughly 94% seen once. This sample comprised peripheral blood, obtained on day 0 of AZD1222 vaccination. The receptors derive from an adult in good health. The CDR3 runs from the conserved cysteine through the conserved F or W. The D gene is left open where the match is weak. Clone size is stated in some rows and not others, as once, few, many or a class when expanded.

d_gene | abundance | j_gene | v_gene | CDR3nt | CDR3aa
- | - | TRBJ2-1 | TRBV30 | TGTGCCTGGGATGCCGACATTTACAATGAGCAGTTCTTC | CAWDADIYNEQFF
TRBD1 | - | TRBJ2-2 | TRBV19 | TGTGCCGGACACAGGGGGAACACCGGGGAGCTGTTTTTT | CAGHRGNTGELFF
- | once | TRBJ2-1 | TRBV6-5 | TGTGCCAGCAGACGGTATGACAATGAGCAGTTCTTC | CASRRYDNEQFF
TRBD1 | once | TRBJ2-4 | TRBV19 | TGTGCCAGTAGTATAGCGGACAGGGCTAGGGACATTCAGTACTTC | CASSIADRARDIQYF
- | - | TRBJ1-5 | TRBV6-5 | TGTGCCAGCACATCCAGGGGAGATCAGCCCCAGCATTTT | CASTSRGDQPQHF
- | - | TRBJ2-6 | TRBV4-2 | TGTGCCAGCAGCCAAGATGAAGGGCTTGCTGGGGCCAACGTCCTGACTTTC | CASSQDEGLAGANVLTF
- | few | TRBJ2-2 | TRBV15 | TGTGCCACCAGCAGAGAATCAACGAACACCGGGGAGCTGTTTTTT | CATSRESTNTGELFF
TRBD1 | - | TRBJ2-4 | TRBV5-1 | TGCGCCAGCAGCCCCGGACAGGGGAGCATTCAGTACTTC | CASSPGQGSIQYF
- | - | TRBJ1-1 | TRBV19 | TGTGCCACCTACCCTTGGGGGAGAAGCACTGAAGCTTTCTTT | CATYPWGRSTEAFF
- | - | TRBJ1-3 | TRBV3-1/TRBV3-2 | TGTGCCAGCAGCCAAGAGGGGCTTAGTGGAAACACCATATATTTT | CASSQEGLSGNTIYF
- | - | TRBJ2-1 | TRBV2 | TGTGCCAGCAGGGGTACTGACAATGAGCAGTTCTTC | CASRGTDNEQFF
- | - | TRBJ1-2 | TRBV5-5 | TGTGCCAGCAGCCCCACGGGGAACTATGGCTACACCTTC | CASSPTGNYGYTF
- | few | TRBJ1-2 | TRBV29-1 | TGCAGCGTAAACTCTGGGAACTATGGCTACACCTTC | CSVNSGNYGYTF
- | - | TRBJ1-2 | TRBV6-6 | TGTGCCAGCAGGTCGGGGCCCTCTAACTATGGCTACACCTTC | CASRSGPSNYGYTF
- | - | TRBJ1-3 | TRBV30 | TGTGCCTGGAGCCTAGGGGGAATAGGAAACACCATATATTTT | CAWSLGGIGNTIYF
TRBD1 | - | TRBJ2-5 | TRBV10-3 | TGTGCCATCGGGGACAGGGTTCCCCAAGAGACCCAGTACTTC | CAIGDRVPQETQYF
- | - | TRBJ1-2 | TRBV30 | TGTGCCTGGAGTTACGGGGTGGCGGGCTACACCTTC | CAWSYGVAGYTF
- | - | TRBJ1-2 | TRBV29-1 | TGCAGCGCCGGGCCGATGGGGGTCGGGCGTGGCTACACCTTC | CSAGPMGVGRGYTF
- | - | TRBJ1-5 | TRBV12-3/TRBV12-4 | TGTGCCAGCAGGGGGACGGACTATCAGCCCCAGCATTTT | CASRGTDYQPQHF
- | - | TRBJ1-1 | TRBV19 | TGTGCCAGTAGTCTTGGTGGGTTGTTTGTTATGAACACTGAAGCTTTCTTT | CASSLGGLFVMNTEAFF
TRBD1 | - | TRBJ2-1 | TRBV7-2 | TGTGCCAGCAGACAGGGGAATTCATACAATGAGCAGTTCTTC | CASRQGNSYNEQFF
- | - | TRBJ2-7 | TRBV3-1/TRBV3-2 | TGTGCCAGCAGCCAAGAGGTAGGGAACCCCTACGAGCAGTACTTC | CASSQEVGNPYEQYF
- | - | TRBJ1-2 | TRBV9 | TGTGCCAGCAGCGTAGGGGTAGGGGACGGCTACACCTTC | CASSVGVGDGYTF
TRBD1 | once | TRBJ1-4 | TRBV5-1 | TGCGCCAGCAGCTTTACGACAGGGGAACTGTTTTTT | CASSFTTGELFF
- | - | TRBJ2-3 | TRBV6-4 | TGTGCCAGCTCGACCGAGGGACTTCGCACAGATACGCAGTATTTT | CASSTEGLRTDTQYF
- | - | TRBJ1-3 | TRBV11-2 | TGTGCCAGCAGCTTATTGACCTCTGGAAACACCATATATTTT | CASSLLTSGNTIYF
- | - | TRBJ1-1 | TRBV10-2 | TGCGCCAGCAGTGAGCTCATCGGACAGAGTTGTGAAGCTTTCTTT | CASSELIGQSCEAFF
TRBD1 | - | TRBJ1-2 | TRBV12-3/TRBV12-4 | TGTGCCAGCAGTTCCGGGACAGAGGATGGCTACACCTTC | CASSSGTEDGYTF
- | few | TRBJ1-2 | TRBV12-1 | TGTGCCAGCAGCTTCTACCGGGTTCTACCTAACTATGGCTACACCTTC | CASSFYRVLPNYGYTF
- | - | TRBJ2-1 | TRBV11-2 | TGTGCCAGCAGCTTAGGGCAGGCCAGCTCCTACAATGAGCAGTTCTTC | CASSLGQASSYNEQFF
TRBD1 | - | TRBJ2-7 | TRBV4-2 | TGTGCCAGCAGCCAAGTTATTTCCAGGACAGGTGCCCCTAAGCAGTACTTC | CASSQVISRTGAPKQYF
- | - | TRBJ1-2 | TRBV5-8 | TGTGCCAGCAGCTCCGCTTTGGGGCCAAGCCTCTATGGCTACACCTTC | CASSSALGPSLYGYTF
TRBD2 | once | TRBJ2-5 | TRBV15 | TGTGCCACCAGCCGCCGACTAGCGGGAGTGGAGACCCAGTACTTC | CATSRRLAGVETQYF
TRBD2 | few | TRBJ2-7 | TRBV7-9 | TGTGCCAGCAGCTCGCCCATAGCGGGGACTTACGAGCAGTACTTC | CASSSPIAGTYEQYF
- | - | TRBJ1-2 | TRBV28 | TGTGCCAGCACCGCCGCCCGTCCTAACTATGGCTACACCTTC | CASTAARPNYGYTF
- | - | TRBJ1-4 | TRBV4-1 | TGCGCCAGCAGCCAAGAGCGCGGACTGTTTTTT | CASSQERGLFF
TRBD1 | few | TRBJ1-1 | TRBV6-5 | TGTGCCAGCGGACAGGGGATGAACACTGAAGCTTTCTTT | CASGQGMNTEAFF
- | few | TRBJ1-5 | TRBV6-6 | TGTGCCAGCAGTCAAACCCGAGGAAAGACGCCAAGCAATCAGCCCCAGCATTTT | CASSQTRGKTPSNQPQHF
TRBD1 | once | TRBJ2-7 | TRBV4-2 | TGTGCCAGCAGCCAGGTCTTCGGGACAGACTCCTACGAGCAGTACTTC | CASSQVFGTDSYEQYF
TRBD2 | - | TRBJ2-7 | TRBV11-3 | TGTGCCAGCAGCCCTAAAAAGTCTAGCGGGAGTGGCTACGAGCAGTACTTC | CASSPKKSSGSGYEQYF
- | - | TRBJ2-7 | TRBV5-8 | TGTGCCAGCAGTCCGGGGAGCTCCTACGAGCAGTACTTC | CASSPGSSYEQYF
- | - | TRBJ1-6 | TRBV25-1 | TGTGCCAGCAGTGAATCGTCTGGGGTACTCTTTAATTCACCCCTCCACTTT | CASSESSGVLFNSPLHF
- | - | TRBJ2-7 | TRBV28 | TGTGCCAGCAGTTTGGGGGGGCTCGGCGAGCAGTACTTC | CASSLGGLGEQYF
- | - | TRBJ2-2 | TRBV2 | TGTGCCAGCAGTGAGCAGAACACCGGGGAGCTGTTTTTT | CASSEQNTGELFF
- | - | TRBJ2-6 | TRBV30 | TGTGCCTGGGCAGCAGGGGTAGGACTCTCTGGGGCCAACGTCCTGACTTTC | CAWAAGVGLSGANVLTF
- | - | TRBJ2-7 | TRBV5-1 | TGCGCCAGCAGCTTGGAGGGCTACGAGCAGTACTTC | CASSLEGYEQYF
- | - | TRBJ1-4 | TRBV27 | TGTGCCAGCAGTGTAGTTGCAACTAATGAAAAACTGTTTTTT | CASSVVATNEKLFF
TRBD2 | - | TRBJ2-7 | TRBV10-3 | TGTGCCATCAGTGTGGGGACTAGCTACGAGCAGTACTTC | CAISVGTSYEQYF
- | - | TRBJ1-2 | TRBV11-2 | TGTGCCAGCAGCTCCGCCCCGGGGGCGGGTGGCTACACCTTC | CASSSAPGAGGYTF
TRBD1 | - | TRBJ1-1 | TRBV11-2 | TGTGCCAGCAGCTTCGACAGGGGTGGTGCTGAAGCTTTCTTT | CASSFDRGGAEAFF
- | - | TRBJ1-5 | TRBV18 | TGTGCCAGCTCACCAACTTTTCCTTCGGATCAGCCCCAGCATTTT | CASSPTFPSDQPQHF
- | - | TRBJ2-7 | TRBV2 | TGTGCCAGCATTGGTGAGAGCTACGAGCAGTACTTC | CASIGESYEQYF
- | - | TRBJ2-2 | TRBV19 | TGTGCCAGCCTATCCCCCGGGGAGCTGTTTTTT | CASLSPGELFF